Listed below are T cell receptor beta chains from one sample, sequenced in a study of liver allograft versus peripheral blood T cells. TCRdb independently ran MiXCR on the reads; one entry per CDR3 protein. The table shows about 6,600 distinct CDR3 sequences, with roughly 17% occurring only once. These receptors all stem from a human patient who had a liver transplant. The graft donor may have given rise to some T cells. Each CDR3 is given with its conserved first and last residue. D genes are given only for firm matches. Part of the rows lack a size; the others show once, few, many or a class for expanded clones.

cdr3_aa,cdr3_nt,v_call,cdr3_length,j_call,clone_size,d_call
CASSSYGETQYF,TGTGCCAGCTCATCCTATGGAGAGACCCAGTACTTC,TRBV18,12,TRBJ2-5,NA,NA
CASSPRGGEQYF,TGTGCCAGCAGTCCCCGGGGGGGCGAGCAGTACTTC,TRBV6-2/TRBV6-3,12,TRBJ2-7,medium-sized,TRBD2
CASALKGVGTEAFF,TGTGCCAGCGCACTAAAGGGAGTCGGCACTGAAGCTTTCTTT,TRBV12-3/TRBV12-4,14,TRBJ1-1,few,NA
CSATPTMGPSYEQYF,TGCAGTGCTACCCCCACAATGGGCCCCTCCTACGAGCAGTACTTC,TRBV20-1,15,TRBJ2-7,NA,NA
CASSYTPGTGNTIYF,TGTGCCAGCAGTTATACCCCCGGGACAGGAAACACCATATATTTT,TRBV12-3/TRBV12-4,15,TRBJ1-3,many,NA
CASRLGQGASYEQYF,TGTGCCAGCAGATTGGGACAGGGGGCGTCCTACGAGCAGTACTTC,TRBV6-6,15,TRBJ2-7,medium-sized,TRBD1
CASTRKDTHEKLFF,TGTGCCAGTACTCGTAAGGACACCCATGAAAAACTGTTTTTT,TRBV19,14,TRBJ1-4,NA,NA
CASSLNRGNTEAFF,TGTGCCAGCAGCCTTAACAGGGGGAACACTGAAGCTTTCTTT,TRBV27,14,TRBJ1-1,medium-sized,TRBD1
CSARSGDRHQPQHF,TGCAGTGCTAGATCGGGGGACAGGCATCAGCCCCAGCATTTT,TRBV20-1,14,TRBJ1-5,many,TRBD1
CASSQEHSSYEQYF,TGTGCCAGCAGCCAAGAACACAGCTCCTACGAGCAGTACTTC,TRBV3-1,14,TRBJ2-7,many,NA
CASTSGPPFYGYTF,TGTGCCAGTACCTCTGGGCCACCTTTTTATGGCTACACCTTC,TRBV19,14,TRBJ1-2,medium-sized,NA
CASSWRNQETQYF,TGTGCTAGTAGTTGGCGGAACCAAGAGACCCAGTACTTC,TRBV12-5,13,TRBJ2-5,many,NA
CASSLWTGALYGYTF,TGTGCCAGCAGCCTTTGGACAGGGGCCCTCTATGGCTACACCTTC,TRBV3-1,15,TRBJ1-2,many,TRBD1
CASSLRNTDTQYF,TGTGCCAGCAGTTTGCGAAACACAGATACGCAGTATTTT,TRBV6-2/TRBV6-3,13,TRBJ2-3,many,NA
CASSSSPSPQKAFF,TGTGCCAGCAGCTCATCCCCGAGTCCCCAGAAAGCTTTCTTT,TRBV5-6,14,TRBJ1-1,many,NA
CSADGQAGNTEAFF,TGCAGTGCAGACGGACAGGCGGGGAACACTGAAGCTTTCTTT,TRBV20-1,14,TRBJ1-1,medium-sized,TRBD1
CASSYAINQPQHF,TGTGCCAGCAGTTACGCCATCAATCAGCCCCAGCATTTT,TRBV6-5,13,TRBJ1-5,medium-sized,NA
CASSYQGSSSSSGFSEAFF,TGTGCCAGCAGTTATCAGGGCTCAAGCTCCTCATCAGGGTTTTCTGAAGCTTTCTTT,TRBV6-2/TRBV6-3,19,TRBJ1-1,many,NA
CASSQDATGGNTIYF,TGTGCCAGCAGCCAAGACGCGACAGGGGGAAACACCATATATTTT,TRBV3-1,15,TRBJ1-3,NA,TRBD1
CASRSQGVDSPLHF,TGTGCCAGCAGATCCCAGGGGGTAGATTCACCCCTCCACTTT,TRBV6-2/TRBV6-3,14,TRBJ1-6,many,TRBD1
CASSFGTEAEQYF,TGTGCCAGCAGCTTCGGGACAGAGGCCGAGCAGTACTTC,TRBV5-6,13,TRBJ2-7,many,TRBD1
CASSIRPPFTNEKLFF,TGTGCCAGTAGTATCCGACCACCGTTTACTAATGAAAAACTGTTTTTT,TRBV19,16,TRBJ1-4,medium-sized,NA
CASSAGTGIDLFGYGYTF,TGCGCCAGCAGTGCCGGGACAGGGATTGACCTTTTTGGCTATGGCTACACCTTC,TRBV10-2,18,TRBJ1-2,many,TRBD1
CAWSRSTRQTEAFF,TGTGCCTGGAGTAGATCGACCCGACAGACTGAAGCTTTCTTT,TRBV30,14,TRBJ1-1,medium-sized,NA
CASSYSMGAFF,TGTGCCAGCAGTTACTCGATGGGAGCTTTCTTT,TRBV6-2/TRBV6-3,11,TRBJ1-1,many,NA
CASSSPQGNSYNSPLHF,TGTGCCAGCAGCTCGCCACAGGGGAACTCCTATAATTCACCCCTCCACTTT,TRBV7-2,17,TRBJ1-6,medium-sized,TRBD1
CSASTVGNTIYF,TGCAGTGCCTCGACAGTAGGAAACACCATATATTTT,TRBV20-1,12,TRBJ1-3,NA,NA